Following are 17 T cell receptor beta chains from one sample sequenced in a study of preoperative IRX-2 immunotherapy in early breast cancer. Regarding treatment: preoperative locoregional IRX-2 cytokine immunotherapy. The method was immunoSEQ multiplex PCR; TCRdb's version includes in-frame clones alone and lacks a portion of them. The sample records some 19,000 clones, approximately 80% being singletons. This specimen was lymph node tissue, taken after IRX-2 immunotherapy. These receptors were collected from a human donor with breast cancer.

This chain uses TRBV19 with TRBJ1-2, with a tentative D call TRBD1 (6 bases). Trimming left V 2 bases short and J 4 bases short, with 14 bases between. There are 15 residues in the CDR3. Germline CDR1 is LNHDA and CDR2 is SQIVND (reference sequence). CDR3 coding DNA: TGTGCCAGTAGTATATCACAGGGATTAGCCTATGGCTACACCTTC. It specifies CASSISQGLAYGYTF.

In the case of this clone: Its ends do not fully match the called genes, so a read error is possible. The chain combines TRBV15 with TRBJ1-2, with TRBD1 matching over 8 bases. This CDR3 spans 14 amino acids. Germline V gives CDR1 LNHNV, CDR2 YYDKDF (reference sequence). Written as DNA, the CDR3 is TGTGCCAGCAGCAACTCGGGACAGGCCTATGGCTACACCTTC. Residues: CASSNSGQAYGYTF.

This clone is a singleton in its sample. The V call is TRBV14, the J call TRBJ1-5, with TRBD1 as a possible D gene (5 bases). V was clipped by 4 bases and J by 7 bases, with 14 bases between them. CDR1 SGHDN and CDR2 FVKESK come from the germline V gene. There are 14 residues in the CDR3. This chain's CDR3 is CASSRRDSLQPQHF. The CDR3 DNA sequence: TGTGCCAGCAGCCGCCGCGACAGTCTACAGCCCCAGCATTTT.

This sequence joins TRBV18 and TRBJ1-3; D not certain. Trimming left V 4 bases short and J 0 bases short, with 7 bases between. The CDR3 consists of 14 residues. The germline V gene encodes CDR1 KGHSH and CDR2 LQKENI. The CDR3 reads CASSLVSSGNTIYF. CDR3 bases: TGTGCCAGCTCACTCGTTAGCTCTGGAAACACCATATATTTT.

This sequence joins TRBV12-2 and TRBJ2-3; the table's D call, TRBD1, has no DNA check behind it. TRBV12-2 is listed as a pseudogene. This CDR3 is 14 amino acids long. CDR3 DNA: TGTGCCTGTAGGACAGGGAGTATGACAGATACGCAGTATTTT. Amino acids: CACRTGSMTDTQYF.

J is TRBJ2-7 and V is TRBV6-8, with D tentatively TRBD2 (6 bases). CDR1 and CDR2 (germline): MNHGY, SAAAGT. The CDR3 is 14 amino acids. V lost 6 bases and J lost 6, with 18 bases in between. CDR3 in amino acids: CASRPPGLLGEQYF. The CDR3 nucleotides are TGTGCCAGCAGGCCACCGGGACTCCTAGGCGAGCAGTACTTC.

V gene TRBV6-8 combines with J gene TRBJ2-2; 10 positions match TRBD2. The CDR3 consists of 15 residues. Germline CDR1 reads MNHGY; CDR2 reads SAAAGT. V lost 6 bases, J lost 5 bases, and 6 bases stayed unmatched. The CDR3 region has the DNA TGTGCCAGCAGCCGGGCTAGCGGGGGTACCGGGGAGCTGTTTTTT. Translation: CASSRASGGTGELFF.

There are a few counts of this clone. This rearrangement joins TRBV18 to TRBJ1-1; the match to TRBD1 covers 7 bases. This CDR3 has 13 amino acids. Germline loops: CDR1 KGHSH, CDR2 LQKENI. Trimming at V came to 3 bases and at J to 3 bases, leaving 1 base not matched to a gene. DNA for the CDR3: TGTGCCAGCTCACCTGACAGGGACACTGAAGCTTTCTTT. Protein sequence: CASSPDRDTEAFF.

By share, this clone ranks as large. The CDR3 DNA sequence: TGTGCCAGCAGCTTAGATGAGTTTTCTGATGACTACGAGCAGTACTTC. Encoded protein: CASSLDEFSDDYEQYF. The gene calls are TRBV11-3 and TRBJ2-7; D remains unclear. CDR3 length: 16 residues. In germline, CDR1 is SGHNT, CDR2 YENEEA. V lost 0 bases to trimming and J lost 3 bases, with 15 bases between them. The variable domain in full, completed from reference TRBV11-3 and TRBJ2-7, reads EAGVVQSPRYKIIEKKQPVAFWCNPISGHNTLYWYLQNLGQGPELLIRYENEEAVDDSQLPKDRFSAERLKGVDSTLKIQPAELGDSAVYLCASSLDEFSDDYEQYFGPGTRLTVT.

This clone turned up a few times. V is TRBV11-3 and J is TRBJ2-7; D unclear. CDR3 length: 14 residues. Germline CDR1 is SGHNT and CDR2 is YENEEA. The V end lost 0 bases, the J end lost 2 bases, and 8 bases lay between the germline ends. The CDR3 loop reads CASSLEPGPYEQYF. Here the CDR3 DNA reads TGTGCCAGCAGCTTAGAACCGGGCCCCTACGAGCAGTACTTC.

V usage is TRBV6-8 and J usage is TRBJ1-6; tentatively, D is TRBD1 (5 bases). V dropped 1 base and J dropped 7 bases, with 11 bases sitting between them. Germline assignment: CDR1 MNHGY and CDR2 SAAAGT. This CDR3 has 15 residues. Written as DNA, the CDR3 is TGTGCCAGCAGTTACTGGACATTTGGGAATTCACCCCTCCACTTT. As protein: CASSYWTFGNSPLHF.

The rearrangement uses TRBV19 and TRBJ2-1; 10 positions match TRBD2. The junction had 9 bases not matched to a gene; V was cut back by 2 bases and J by 5 bases. The CDR3 runs to 17 residues. The germline V gene encodes CDR1 LNHDA and CDR2 SQIVND (reference sequence). Here the CDR3 reads CASSIMASGGLNNEQFF. CDR3 DNA sequence: TGTGCCAGTAGTATAATGGCTAGCGGGGGCCTGAACAATGAGCAGTTCTTC.

The V call is TRBV11-3, the J call TRBJ1-2, with D perhaps TRBD1 (5 bases). CDR1 SGHNT and CDR2 YENEEA come from the germline V gene. V was clipped by 3 bases and J by 7 bases, with 33 bases between them. The CDR3 is 20 amino acids. The CDR3 DNA sequence: TGTGCCAGCAGCTTGGGCAGGGTAACGAGAGGGGAAAAGAGGGCTAGTGGCTACACCTTC. Its translation: CASSLGRVTRGEKRASGYTF.

The chain carries TRBV28 and TRBJ1-1; D is unclear. CDR3 length: 14 residues. V was shortened by 4 bases and J by 1 base, with 10 bases between the two germline ends. Germline loops: CDR1 MDHEN, CDR2 SYDVKM. The CDR3 DNA is TGTGCCAGCAGTTCTGGACTTTGGAACACTGAAGCTTTCTTT. It yields the protein CASSSGLWNTEAFF.

The chain employs TRBV6-1 and TRBJ1-3, with D maybe TRBD1 (5 bases). Deletions cut 1 base from V and 13 bases from J, with 14 bases between. Germline lookup yields CDR1 MNHNS and CDR2 SASEGT. This CDR3 has 13 amino acids. Here the CDR3 DNA reads TGTGCCAGCAGTGAAGGGTTTGGGGGATATATATATTTT. It specifies CASSEGFGGYIYF.

The V gene is TRBV18, the J gene TRBJ2-5; 10 bases map to TRBD2. The CDR3 consists of 15 residues. Trimming removed 5 bases from V and 2 bases from J; junction bases left unmatched: 5. CDR1 and CDR2 from the germline V gene are KGHSH and LQKENI. The CDR3 here is CASSIRAGGQETQYF. As DNA, the CDR3 is TGTGCCAGCTCAATAAGAGCGGGAGGGCAAGAGACCCAGTACTTC.

The rearrangement links TRBV6-8 to TRBJ1-1; D may be TRBD1 (5 bases). This CDR3 is 14 amino acids long. V lost 7 bases to trimming and J lost 5 bases, with 17 bases between them. Germline CDR1 MNHGY, CDR2 SAAAGT. CDR3 DNA sequence: TGTGCCAGCACCCCAGGGAGGAGGAGGACTGAAGCTTTCTTT. Its translation: CASTPGRRRTEAFF.